The rows below give T cell receptor beta chains drawn from one sample of a study of T cell repertoires in cytomegalovirus infection. The antigens these receptors bind are not known. TCRdb re-analysed the reads in MiXCR, keeping a single row per CDR3 protein. The sample gives 250,000 to 300,000 distinct CDR3 sequences, roughly 21% of which show up once; roughly a fifth is in the top ten. The input for sequencing was cultured PBMCs, taken from culture after CMV antigen stimulation. The receptors here all came from a human donor in good health (CMV status not recorded). Some clones in this sample may be carry-over from other donors' samples. The CDR3 runs from the conserved cysteine through the conserved F or W. A D gene is named only where the DNA matches it firmly. The size entry is marked missing in some rows and otherwise reads once, few, many or a size class.

D gene	V gene	J gene	clone size	CDR3 protein	CDR3 DNA
TRBD2	TRBV7-9	TRBJ2-1	once	CASSLLAGGLRDEQFF	TGTGCCAGCAGCCTCTTAGCGGGAGGTCTAAGGGATGAGCAGTTCTTC
-	TRBV7-3	TRBJ1-1	many	CASSLLPNIQGNTEAFF	TGTGCCAGCAGCTTACTACCAAATATACAGGGGAACACTGAAGCTTTCTTT
-	TRBV12-3/TRBV12-4	TRBJ2-7	few	CASSGLPYEQYF	TGTGCCAGCAGTGGACTTCCTTACGAGCAGTACTTC
-	TRBV6-1	TRBJ2-7	many	CASNGPSYEQYF	TGTGCCAGCAACGGTCCCTCCTACGAGCAGTACTTC
-	TRBV7-2	TRBJ1-5	few	CASSLPAANQPQHF	TGTGCCAGCAGCTTACCAGCAGCGAATCAGCCCCAGCATTTT
TRBD2	TRBV7-2	TRBJ2-3	-	CASSSTGTSGREVCTDTQYF	TGTGCCAGCAGCTCTACTGGGACTAGCGGGAGGGAAGTTTGCACAGATACGCAGTATTTT
TRBD2	TRBV29-1	TRBJ2-1	-	CSVRDTLGLARDNEQFF	TGCAGCGTGCGGGACACACTGGGACTAGCCAGGGACAATGAGCAGTTCTTC
-	TRBV7-6	TRBJ2-1	many	CASSLAGERGEQFF	TGTGCCAGCAGCTTAGCAGGGGAACGTGGTGAGCAGTTCTTC
TRBD1	TRBV20-1	TRBJ1-5	-	CSAHIPTGGNQPQHF	TGCAGTGCTCATATCCCCACAGGGGGCAATCAGCCCCAGCATTTT
TRBD2	TRBV7-3	TRBJ2-2	-	CASSFVGGRGNTGELFF	TGTGCCAGCAGCTTTGTGGGCGGGAGGGGGAACACCGGGGAGCTGTTTTTT
-	TRBV5-1	TRBJ1-6	few	CASSPENNSPLHF	TGCGCCAGCAGCCCCGAAAATAATTCACCCCTCCACTTT
-	TRBV9	TRBJ2-2	-	CASSREQGTGELFF	TGTGCCAGCAGCCGGGAACAGGGAACCGGGGAGCTGTTTTTT
-	TRBV12-3/TRBV12-4	TRBJ2-1	-	CASSSYHRDNEQFF	TGTGCCAGCAGTTCATACCACAGGGACAATGAGCAGTTCTTC
-	TRBV4-1	TRBJ2-1	few	CASSHPISGVYNEQFF	TGCGCCAGCAGCCACCCCATTAGCGGAGTCTACAATGAGCAGTTCTTC
TRBD2	TRBV10-3	TRBJ2-2	-	CAIRGSGRGNTGELFF	TGTGCCATCAGAGGTAGCGGGAGGGGGAACACCGGGGAGCTGTTTTTT
-	TRBV11-2	TRBJ2-5	-	CASSLLGAQGKTQYF	TGTGCCAGCAGCTTGTTGGGGGCGCAAGGAAAGACCCAGTACTTC
TRBD2	TRBV28	TRBJ2-1	-	CASSLFGGTTNEQFF	TGTGCCAGCAGTCTCTTTGGAGGGACTACTAATGAGCAGTTCTTC
TRBD1	TRBV7-8	TRBJ2-3	many	CASSFRDRVSDTQYF	TGTGCCAGCAGCTTCCGGGACAGGGTCTCAGATACGCAGTATTTT
TRBD1	TRBV7-4	TRBJ2-7	-	CASGDDRGPYEQYF	TGTGCCAGCGGTGATGACAGGGGCCCCTACGAGCAGTACTTC
-	TRBV29-1	TRBJ2-7	-	CSVDDSGSSYEQYF	TGCAGCGTTGATGATAGCGGCAGCTCCTACGAGCAGTACTTC
TRBD1	TRBV27	TRBJ2-5	few	CASSRTGPNSHQETQYF	TGTGCCAGCAGTCGGACAGGACCGAATTCGCACCAAGAGACCCAGTACTTC
-	TRBV29-1	TRBJ2-1	few	CSVGRRYNEQFF	TGCAGCGTTGGGCGAAGGTACAATGAGCAGTTCTTC
-	TRBV7-2	TRBJ2-2	many	CASIREANTGELFF	TGTGCCAGCATCCGGGAAGCTAACACCGGGGAGCTGTTTTTT
-	TRBV12-3/TRBV12-4	TRBJ1-4	-	CASSPKQGPNEKLFF	TGTGCCAGCAGCCCTAAACAGGGTCCTAATGAAAAACTGTTTTTT
-	TRBV27	TRBJ2-7	few	CASSSFSGTHSYEQYF	TGTGCCAGCAGTTCTTTTTCCGGGACACACTCCTACGAGCAGTACTTC
TRBD1	TRBV3-1	TRBJ1-2	-	CASSQRWTGMSGYTF	TGTGCCAGCAGCCAGAGGTGGACAGGGATGAGTGGCTACACCTTC
-	TRBV25-1	TRBJ2-2	-	CASSPSRELFF	TGTGCCAGCAGCCCTAGCAGGGAGCTGTTTTTT
-	TRBV12-5	TRBJ1-1	-	CASGLGGDTEAFF	TGTGCTAGTGGTTTAGGAGGGGACACTGAAGCTTTCTTT
-	TRBV7-3	TRBJ2-2	many	CASSSQPGGNTGELFF	TGTGCCAGCAGCTCGCAGCCGGGTGGAAACACCGGGGAGCTGTTTTTT
-	TRBV18	TRBJ2-3	few	CASSPDTGSSTDTQYF	TGTGCCAGCTCACCCGATACAGGGTCGAGCACAGATACGCAGTATTTT
TRBD2	TRBV6-5	TRBJ2-7	few	CASSYSPSGRLPEQYF	TGTGCCAGCAGTTACTCCCCTAGCGGGAGACTCCCGGAGCAGTACTTC
-	TRBV19	TRBJ1-1	few	CASSDYKGMTEAFF	TGTGCCAGTAGTGACTACAAGGGAATGACTGAAGCTTTCTTT
-	TRBV6-1	TRBJ1-1	few	CASRARGYTEAFF	TGTGCCAGCAGAGCTAGGGGGTACACTGAAGCTTTCTTT
TRBD1	TRBV7-6	TRBJ1-2	many	CASSLAQGATVYYGYTF	TGTGCCAGCAGCTTAGCGCAGGGGGCCACAGTCTACTATGGCTACACCTTC
TRBD2	TRBV7-2	TRBJ2-3	-	CASSSSSGTMADTQYF	TGTGCCAGCAGCTCATCTAGCGGGACTATGGCAGATACGCAGTATTTT
-	TRBV13	TRBJ1-5	-	CASSASGENQPQHF	TGTGCCAGCAGCGCATCAGGGGAGAATCAGCCCCAGCATTTT
TRBD1	TRBV15	TRBJ1-2	-	CATSRGDREFYGYTF	TGTGCCACCAGCAGAGGGGACAGGGAATTCTATGGCTACACCTTC
TRBD2	TRBV7-2	TRBJ2-1	few	CASSILAGGPDEQFF	TGTGCCAGCAGCATACTAGCGGGAGGGCCCGATGAGCAGTTCTTC
-	TRBV11-3	TRBJ1-1	-	CASSHPEAFF	TGTGCCAGCAGCCACCCTGAAGCTTTCTTT
TRBD1	TRBV6-1	TRBJ1-5	many	CASSDTGANQPQHF	TGTGCCAGCAGTGATACAGGGGCCAATCAGCCCCAGCATTTT
-	TRBV12-3/TRBV12-4	TRBJ1-4	few	CASTRRAEVEKLFF	TGTGCCAGCACTAGGAGGGCCGAGGTTGAAAAACTGTTTTTT
-	TRBV5-5	TRBJ1-4	-	CASSLRLSGEKLFF	TGTGCCAGCAGCTTGAGGTTATCAGGTGAAAAACTGTTTTTT
TRBD1	TRBV24-1	TRBJ1-1	-	CATYAGQLTEAFF	TGTGCCACTTATGCGGGACAGCTAACTGAAGCTTTCTTT
-	TRBV19	TRBJ1-1	-	CASSIGWGEAFF	TGTGCCAGTAGTATAGGTTGGGGTGAAGCTTTCTTT
TRBD1	TRBV6-2/TRBV6-3	TRBJ1-1	few	CASSYPPGTGTEAFF	TGTGCCAGCAGTTACCCTCCCGGGACAGGGACTGAAGCTTTCTTT
-	TRBV12-3/TRBV12-4	TRBJ2-5	-	CASSPHGLETQYF	TGTGCCAGCAGTCCCCATGGACTGGAGACCCAGTACTTC
-	TRBV29-1	TRBJ2-7	-	CSVLTGPYEQYF	TGCAGCGTTCTGACAGGCCCTTACGAGCAGTACTTC